This T cell receptor beta chain was sequenced during a study of shared T cell receptors in the human thymus. This CDR3 has 19 residues. Trimming cost V 6 bases and J 2 bases; bases outside gene matches: 18. From germline, CDR1 is MGHRA and CDR2 YSYEKL. Measured with immunoSEQ multiplex PCR; TCRdb has only the in-frame clones, and not every one. Among approximately 68,000 clones listed, about 95% were seen once. The count of this clone is one. This sequence was found in a human donor. Sequenced sample: thymocytes. The V call is TRBV4-1, the J call TRBJ2-2; 7 positions match TRBD2. CDR3 sequence: CASSPLRRGRNGNTGELFF. For the CDR3, the DNA is TGCGCCAGCAGTCCACTACGGCGGGGGAGGAACGGAAACACCGGGGAGCTGTTTTTT.